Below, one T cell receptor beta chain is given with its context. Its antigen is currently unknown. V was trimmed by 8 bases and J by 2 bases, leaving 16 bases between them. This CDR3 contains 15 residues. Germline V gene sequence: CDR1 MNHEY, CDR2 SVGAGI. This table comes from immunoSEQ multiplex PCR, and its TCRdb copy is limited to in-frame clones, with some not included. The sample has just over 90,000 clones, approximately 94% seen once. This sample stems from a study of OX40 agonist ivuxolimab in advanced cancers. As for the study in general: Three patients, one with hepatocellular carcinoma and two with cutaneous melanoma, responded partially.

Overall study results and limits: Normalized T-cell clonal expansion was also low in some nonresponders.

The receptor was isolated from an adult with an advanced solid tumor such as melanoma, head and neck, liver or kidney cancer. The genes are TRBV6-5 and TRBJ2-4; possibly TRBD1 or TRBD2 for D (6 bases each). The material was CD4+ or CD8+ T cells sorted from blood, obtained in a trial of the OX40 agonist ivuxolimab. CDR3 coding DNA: TGTGCCAGCTGGGGGGCTGGGGACCCCAAAAACATTCAGTACTTC. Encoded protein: CASWGAGDPKNIQYF.